The 4 T cell receptor beta chains below were found in one sample sequenced in a study of blood T cell repertoires in COVID-19. The data were produced by immunoSEQ multiplex PCR, yet TCRdb's version contains in-frame clones alone and is incomplete. Among around 150,000 clones listed, 88% were seen once. The specimen sequenced was peripheral blood. The receptor source for this set is a human donor with COVID-19, enrolled during active disease. The donor label of this sample is uncertain.

The chain combines TRBV2 with TRBJ1-1; no clear D. V was cut by 5 bases and J by 0 bases, with 4 bases left in between. The CDR3 is 12 amino acids. Germline V gene data show CDR1 as SNHLY and CDR2 as FYNNEI. CDR3 nucleotides: TGTGCCAGCAGTCAGGTGAACACTGAAGCTTTCTTT. Protein product: CASSQVNTEAFF.

CDR3 loop: CASGSGTGDGYTF. CDR3 in DNA: TGTGCCAGCGGGTCCGGGACAGGGGATGGCTACACCTTC. V is TRBV28 and J is TRBJ1-2; TRBD1 aligns across 10 bases. There are 13 residues in the CDR3. Germline CDR1 is MDHEN and CDR2 is SYDVKM. J gave up 6 bases and V 8 bases, and 6 bases lay outside the gene matches.

The chain combines TRBV30 with TRBJ1-2; tentative D call: TRBD1 (5 bases). With 0 bases removed from V and 3 bases from J, the gap between germline ends came to 11 bases. The germline V gene has CDR1 GTSNPN and CDR2 SVGIG (reference sequence). There are 14 residues in the CDR3. The CDR3 reads CAWSVRGRDYGYTF. CDR3 coding DNA: TGTGCCTGGAGTGTACGGGGGAGGGACTATGGCTACACCTTC.

V is TRBV2 and J is TRBJ2-2; 8 positions match TRBD1. The CDR3 sequence is 13 residues long. CDR1 is SNHLY and CDR2 is FYNNEI in the germline V gene. Losses at the gene ends were 5 bases for V and 5 bases for J; bases not matched to a gene: 1. CDR3 sequence: CASSRQGTGELFF. CDR3 coding DNA: TGTGCCAGCAGTCGACAGGGGACCGGGGAGCTGTTTTTT.